These T cell receptor beta chains were read from a single sample in a study of beta chain features in type 1 diabetes. Clones were read by immunoSEQ multiplex PCR, and TCRdb kept only the in-frame ones, dropping some. This table holds over 700,000 clones, 17% found once. Input material: naive CD4+ T cells from blood. These receptors all come from a woman under 30 in good health. The CDR3 runs from the conserved cysteine through the conserved F or W. Each record gives: CDR3 DNA, CDR3 protein, D gene, clone size, V gene, J gene. The D gene is left open where the match is weak. Size tells how often a clone was seen (once, few, many) or the class of an expanded clone, and some rows leave it out.

CDR3nt: TGCAGCGTTGAAGGGACGGATGGCTACACCTTC; CDR3aa: CSVEGTDGYTF; d_gene: .; abundance: few; v_gene: TRBV29-1; j_gene: TRBJ1-2
CDR3nt: TGTGCCAGCAGGGATCAAAACACCGGGGAGCTGTTTTTT; CDR3aa: CASRDQNTGELFF; d_gene: .; abundance: few; v_gene: TRBV2; j_gene: TRBJ2-2
CDR3nt: TGCGCCAGCAGCCAAGAAGGGGGAACTGGAAACACCATATATTTT; CDR3aa: CASSQEGGTGNTIYF; d_gene: .; abundance: .; v_gene: TRBV4-3; j_gene: TRBJ1-3
CDR3nt: TGCGCCAGCAGCTTGGGTCTAATGTTAGCGGGACAACGCACAGATACGCAGTATTTT; CDR3aa: CASSLGLMLAGQRTDTQYF; d_gene: TRBD2; abundance: .; v_gene: TRBV5-1; j_gene: TRBJ2-3
CDR3nt: TGTGCCAGCAGCCGCCTCAATCGTCAGTTCTTC; CDR3aa: CASSRLNRQFF; d_gene: .; abundance: few; v_gene: TRBV28; j_gene: TRBJ2-1
CDR3nt: TGTGCCAGCAGAGACTCCGGGACAGGGGGAAAACTGTTTTTT; CDR3aa: CASRDSGTGGKLFF; d_gene: TRBD1; abundance: .; v_gene: TRBV11-1; j_gene: TRBJ1-4
CDR3nt: TGTGCCAGCAGCTTAGTCCTAGCGGGAGGGCCTTCGGTGGACAATGAGCAGTTCTTC; CDR3aa: CASSLVLAGGPSVDNEQFF; d_gene: TRBD2; abundance: .; v_gene: TRBV7-2; j_gene: TRBJ2-1
CDR3nt: TGCGCCAGCAGCCAAGATCATACTGTTCCGGGTGAGCAGTTCTTC; CDR3aa: CASSQDHTVPGEQFF; d_gene: .; abundance: few; v_gene: TRBV4-3; j_gene: TRBJ2-1
CDR3nt: TGTGCCAGCAGCTTACGGTTGGACATTCAGTACTTC; CDR3aa: CASSLRLDIQYF; d_gene: .; abundance: few; v_gene: TRBV11-2; j_gene: TRBJ2-4
CDR3nt: TGTGCCAGCAGCCCTGACAGGGGGCAAGGTGAAGCTTTCTTT; CDR3aa: CASSPDRGQGEAFF; d_gene: TRBD1; abundance: few; v_gene: TRBV5-4; j_gene: TRBJ1-1
CDR3nt: TGCGCCAGCAGTGAGTTTACAACCGGGACACGGAATGAAAAACTGTTTTTT; CDR3aa: CASSEFTTGTRNEKLFF; d_gene: .; abundance: .; v_gene: TRBV10-2; j_gene: TRBJ1-4